The clone carrying this T cell receptor (beta chain) is a singleton in its sample. Some clones are missing from TCRdb's copy, which holds only in-frame ones; the method was immunoSEQ multiplex PCR. The sample has roughly 41,000 clones, 90% to 95% seen once; the top ten hold approximately 1.6%. This record belongs to a study of T cell changes during pregnancy in multiple sclerosis. This CDR3 comprises 16 residues. J was trimmed by 7 bases and V by 6 bases; bases with no gene match: 11. Per the germline V gene, CDR1 is MNHNY and CDR2 is SVGAGI (reference sequence). The chain combines TRBV6-6 with TRBJ2-1, with 11 bases that match TRBD2. The receptor was derived from a female donor with multiple sclerosis, enrolled in a pregnancy study. The specimen was peripheral blood, collected in the third trimester of pregnancy. The CDR3 nucleotides are TGTGCCAGCAGACCTTTAGCGGGGGGGCCAGGAAATGAGCAGTTCTTC. Its protein product is CASRPLAGGPGNEQFF.